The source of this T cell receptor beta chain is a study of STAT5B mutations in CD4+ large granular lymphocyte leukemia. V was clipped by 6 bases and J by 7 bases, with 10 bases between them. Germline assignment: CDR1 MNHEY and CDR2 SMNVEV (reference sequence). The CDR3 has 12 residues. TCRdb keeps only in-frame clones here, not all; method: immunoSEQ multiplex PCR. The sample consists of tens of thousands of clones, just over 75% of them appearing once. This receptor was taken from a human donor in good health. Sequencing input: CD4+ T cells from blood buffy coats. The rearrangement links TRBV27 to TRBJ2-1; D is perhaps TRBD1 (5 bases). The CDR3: CASSRAGNEQFF. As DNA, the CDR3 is TGTGCCAGCAGCAGGGCCGGGAATGAGCAGTTCTTC.